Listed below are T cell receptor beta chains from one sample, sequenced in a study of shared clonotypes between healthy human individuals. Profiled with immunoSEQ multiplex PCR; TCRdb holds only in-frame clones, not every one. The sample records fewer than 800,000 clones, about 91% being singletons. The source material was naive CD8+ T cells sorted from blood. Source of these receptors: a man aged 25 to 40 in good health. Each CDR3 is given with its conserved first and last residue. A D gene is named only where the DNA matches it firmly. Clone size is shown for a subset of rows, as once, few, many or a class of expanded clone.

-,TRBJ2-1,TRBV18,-,CASSYGRNNEQFF,TGTGCCAGCTCATACGGACGGAACAATGAGCAGTTCTTC
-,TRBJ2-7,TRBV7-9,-,CASSLDSGEQYF,TGTGCCAGCAGCCTGGACAGTGGGGAGCAGTACTTC
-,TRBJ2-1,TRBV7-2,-,CASSRGLVRGPNEQFF,TGTGCCAGCAGCAGAGGGTTGGTCCGTGGCCCCAATGAGCAGTTCTTC
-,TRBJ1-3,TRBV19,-,CASSQDGNTIYF,TGTGCCAGTAGTCAGGACGGAAACACCATATATTTT
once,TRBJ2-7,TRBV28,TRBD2,CASSFSTSGSTEQYF,TGTGCCAGCAGTTTCTCCACTAGCGGGAGTACCGAGCAGTACTTC
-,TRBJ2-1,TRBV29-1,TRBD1,CSVEGGQGYNEQFF,TGCAGCGTTGAAGGGGGACAGGGTTACAATGAGCAGTTCTTC
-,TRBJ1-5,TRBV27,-,CASRSFTSNQPQHF,TGTGCCAGCAGGAGCTTTACTAGCAATCAGCCCCAGCATTTT
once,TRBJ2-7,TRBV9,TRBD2,CASSPTGGLAGRYEQYF,TGTGCCAGCAGCCCCACCGGGGGGCTAGCGGGGAGATACGAGCAGTACTTC
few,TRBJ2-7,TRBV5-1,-,CASSAGTMTYEQYF,TGCGCCAGCAGCGCCGGGACAATGACCTACGAGCAGTACTTC
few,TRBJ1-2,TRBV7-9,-,CASSPELGATYGYTF,TGTGCCAGCAGCCCAGAATTAGGGGCCACCTATGGCTACACCTTC
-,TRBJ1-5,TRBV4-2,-,CASSLVYRGNQPQHF,TGTGCCAGCAGCCTCGTTTACAGGGGCAATCAGCCCCAGCATTTT
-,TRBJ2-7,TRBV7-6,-,CASSPNSALPSYEQYF,TGTGCCAGCAGCCCAAATAGCGCACTCCCCTCCTACGAGCAGTACTTC
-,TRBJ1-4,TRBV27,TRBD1,CASSLSYRDSLNEKLFF,TGTGCCAGCAGTTTATCATACCGGGACAGCCTTAATGAAAAACTGTTTTTT
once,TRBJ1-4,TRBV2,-,CASNPGGGSNEKLFF,TGTGCCAGCAACCCGGGGGGAGGTTCTAATGAAAAACTGTTTTTT
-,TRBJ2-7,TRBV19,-,CASSPIFDIREAYEQYF,TGTGCCAGTAGTCCAATTTTTGACATTCGAGAGGCCTACGAGCAGTACTTC
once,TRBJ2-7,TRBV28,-,CASSFAGSSYEQYF,TGTGCCAGCAGTTTTGCAGGGAGCTCCTACGAGCAGTACTTC
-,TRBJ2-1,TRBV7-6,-,CASSLAGPSSYNEQFF,TGTGCCAGCAGCTTAGCAGGGCCGAGCTCCTACAATGAGCAGTTCTTC
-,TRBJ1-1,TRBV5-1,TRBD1,CASSLPEQGGTEAFF,TGCGCCAGCAGCTTGCCTGAACAGGGGGGGACTGAAGCTTTCTTT
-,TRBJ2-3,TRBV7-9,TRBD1,CASSTEDRGGPNTQYF,TGTGCCAGCAGCACGGAGGACAGGGGAGGACCCAATACGCAGTATTTT
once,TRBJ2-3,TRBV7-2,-,CASIQLTTDTQYF,TGTGCCAGCATCCAATTGACCACAGATACGCAGTATTTT
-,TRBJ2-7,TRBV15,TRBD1,CATSRDLQGVDEQYF,TGTGCCACCAGCAGAGACTTACAGGGGGTGGACGAGCAGTACTTC
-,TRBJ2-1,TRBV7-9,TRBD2,CASSQTERGGEQFF,TGTGCCAGCAGCCAGACGGAGAGGGGAGGGGAGCAGTTCTTC
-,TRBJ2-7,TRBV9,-,CASSVYEQYF,TGTGCCAGCAGCGTATACGAGCAGTACTTC
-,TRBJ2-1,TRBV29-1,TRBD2,CSVCLAGVNEQFF,TGCAGCGTTTGTCTAGCGGGAGTCAATGAGCAGTTCTTC
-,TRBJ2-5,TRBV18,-,CASSPENPSPETQYF,TGTGCCAGCTCACCCGAAAACCCCTCGCCGGAGACCCAGTACTTC
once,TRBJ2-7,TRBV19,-,CASSEYRSYEQYF,TGTGCCAGTAGTGAGTATCGAAGCTACGAGCAGTACTTC
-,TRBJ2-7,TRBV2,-,CARGRGRNSYEQYF,TGTGCCAGGGGGCGGGGACGGAACTCCTACGAGCAGTACTTC
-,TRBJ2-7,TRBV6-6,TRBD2,CASSPQAGVGQYEQYF,TGTGCCAGCAGTCCACAAGCGGGAGTAGGTCAGTACGAGCAGTACTTC
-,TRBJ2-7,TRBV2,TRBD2,CASSEGTSVTYEQYF,TGTGCCAGCAGTGAAGGGACTAGCGTGACCTACGAGCAGTACTTC
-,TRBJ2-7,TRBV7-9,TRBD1,CASSSGGREQYF,TGTGCCAGCAGCTCAGGGGGTCGCGAGCAGTACTTC
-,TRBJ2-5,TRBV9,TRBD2,CASSVGLAAQETQYF,TGTGCCAGCAGCGTAGGACTAGCGGCCCAAGAGACCCAGTACTTC
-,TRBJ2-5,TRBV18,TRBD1,CASSPGTGGVREYF,TGTGCCAGCTCACCAGGGACAGGGGGCGTTCGGGAGTACTTC
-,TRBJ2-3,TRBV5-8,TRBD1,CASSSTGELGADTQYF,TGTGCCAGCAGCTCGACAGGGGAATTGGGGGCAGATACGCAGTATTTT
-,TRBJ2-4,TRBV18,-,CASSPRAGAGTTKNIQYF,TGTGCCAGCTCACCAAGGGCAGGGGCCGGTACAACCAAAAACATTCAGTACTTC
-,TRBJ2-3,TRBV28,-,CASSLDSSRTDTQYF,TGTGCCAGCAGTTTAGACAGTAGCCGCACAGATACGCAGTATTTT
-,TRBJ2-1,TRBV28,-,CASSFLGAANEQFF,TGTGCCAGCAGTTTTCTCGGCGCAGCCAATGAGCAGTTCTTC
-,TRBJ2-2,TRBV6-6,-,CASSYSRIGELFF,TGTGCCAGCAGTTACAGTCGGATCGGGGAGCTGTTTTTT
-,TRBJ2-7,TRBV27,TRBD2,CASSPKAGTSEYEQYF,TGTGCCAGCAGCCCCAAGGCCGGGACTAGCGAATACGAGCAGTACTTC
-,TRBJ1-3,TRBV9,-,CASSVSKASSGNTIYF,TGTGCCAGCAGCGTATCTAAAGCTAGCTCTGGAAACACCATATATTTT
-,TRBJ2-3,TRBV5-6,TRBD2,CASSFTSGSETDTQYF,TGTGCCAGCAGCTTTACTAGCGGGAGTGAAACAGATACGCAGTATTTT
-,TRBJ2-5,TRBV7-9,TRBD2,CASSLGTSGRVRETQYF,TGTGCCAGCAGCTTAGGAACTAGCGGGAGGGTACGAGAGACCCAGTACTTC
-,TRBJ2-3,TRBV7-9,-,CASSLATGSSDTQYF,TGTGCCAGCAGCTTAGCAACCGGGAGTTCAGATACGCAGTATTTT